A selection of T cell receptor beta chains follows, all from one sample in a study of cytomegalovirus exposure and HLA in healthy donors. The data were produced by immunoSEQ multiplex PCR, yet TCRdb's version contains in-frame clones alone and is incomplete. The data hold 150,000 to 170,000 clones, with 70% to 90% observed a single time. Specimen: PBMCs. Source of these receptors: a woman in her 40s in good health and CMV-seropositive. Each CDR3 is given with its conserved first and last residue. Each record gives: V gene, J gene, D gene, clone size, CDR3 DNA, CDR3 protein. A D gene is named only where the DNA matches it firmly. Rows may omit the clone size; those that give it use once, few, many or a size class.

>TRBV6-5|TRBJ2-4|TRBD1|-
TGTGCCAGCAGTCGGGACAGGGAGGCTAGACTGCAGTACTTC
CASSRDREARLQYF
>TRBV9|TRBJ2-7|TRBD2|-
TGTGCCAGCAGCGAAGCGGGAGCCCCCTCCTACGAGCAGTACTTC
CASSEAGAPSYEQYF
>TRBV30|TRBJ1-2|-|-
TGTGCCTGGGAACAGGAGAACTATGGCTACACCTTC
CAWEQENYGYTF
>TRBV5-1|TRBJ2-3|TRBD2|-
TGCGCCAGCAGCACCTCTAGCGGGATTAACACAGATACGCAGTATTTT
CASSTSSGINTDTQYF
>TRBV11-2|TRBJ2-7|-|-
TGTGCCAGCAGCTTAGGCTACTACGAGCAGTACTTC
CASSLGYYEQYF
>TRBV4-1|TRBJ2-4|TRBD1|-
TGCGCCAGCAGCCGAGAGACAGGGGGCCTGAACATTCAGTACTTC
CASSRETGGLNIQYF
>TRBV4-1|TRBJ2-1|TRBD2|-
TGCGCCAGCTACGGTGGACTAGCGGGGAACAATGAGCAGTTCTTC
CASYGGLAGNNEQFF
>TRBV7-2|TRBJ2-7|TRBD2|-
TGTGCCAGCAGCACAACAAGCGGGATTTCCTACGAGCAGTACTTC
CASSTTSGISYEQYF
>TRBV7-8|TRBJ2-7|TRBD2|-
TGTGCCAGCAGCTTCGGGACTAGCGGGAGCGTCGGCTACGAGCAGTACTTC
CASSFGTSGSVGYEQYF
>TRBV9|TRBJ2-7|TRBD1|-
TGTGCCAGCAGCATGGACAGGGGGTTTGACGAGCAGTACTTC
CASSMDRGFDEQYF
>TRBV6-1|TRBJ1-2|-|few
TGTGCCAGCAGTGAACTCGCGGGACTTAATGGCTACACCTTC
CASSELAGLNGYTF
>TRBV5-5|TRBJ1-1|-|-
TGTGCCAGCAGCTTCGTGGGGCTGAACACTGAAGCTTTCTTT
CASSFVGLNTEAFF
>TRBV5-1|TRBJ2-1|TRBD2|-
TGCGCCAGCAGCATGGTAGGTGGGCAGGGAAGCGCGGGAGCGTACAATGAGCAGTTCTTC
CASSMVGGQGSAGAYNEQFF
>TRBV5-1|TRBJ1-2|TRBD1|-
TGCGCCAGCAGCGGACCGGACAGGGATGGTCAATCCGGCTACACCTTC
CASSGPDRDGQSGYTF
>TRBV6-5|TRBJ1-4|-|-
TGTGCCAGCAGTTACTCCTCTGGGACTACTAATGAAAAACTGTTTTTT
CASSYSSGTTNEKLFF
>TRBV6-4|TRBJ1-1|-|-
TGTGCCAGCAGTGAGACAGACAACACTGAAGCTTTCTTT
CASSETDNTEAFF
>TRBV5-1|TRBJ2-7|-|-
TGCGCCAGCAGCTTGACAGGGATAGGGTACGAGCAGTACTTC
CASSLTGIGYEQYF
>TRBV18|TRBJ2-1|-|-
TGTGCCAGCTCTTTTGGCAGCGGCAATGAGCAGTTCTTC
CASSFGSGNEQFF